Detailed here is one TCR beta chain. These data belong to a study of blood T cell repertoires in COVID-19. Overall study context: Sites across the United States, Italy and Spain contributed samples from acute and convalescent COVID-19.

Losses at the gene ends were 6 bases for V and 3 bases for J; bases not matched to a gene: 7. Germline V lookup: CDR1 SNHLY, CDR2 FYNNEI. CDR3 size: 14 residues. TCRdb's table, derived via immunoSEQ multiplex PCR, lists solely in-frame clones and lacks some. Counted here are roughly 250,000 clones, about 85% occurring once; the ten biggest clones make up roughly 6%. Input material: PBMCs or T cells enriched from blood (not recorded which). The receptor was isolated from a woman aged 25 to 45 with acute COVID-19. The chain links TRBV2 to TRBJ2-7, with 8 bases identical to TRBD1. CDR3 residues: CASSPGQALYEQYF. The CDR3, as DNA: TGTGCCAGCAGCCCGGGACAGGCACTCTACGAGCAGTACTTC.